Included here is one T cell receptor beta chain sequence, with context. Its antigen is not identified. This could be a read error, since a much larger clone is one nucleotide away. This record belongs to a study of T cell repertoires in cytomegalovirus infection. Study details: Selected CMV epitopes included recently identified HLA-C-restricted ones as well as well-studied HLA-B-restricted ones. Based on public TCR beta signatures, there were indications of CMV infection and of a matching HLA type. Study-level findings and limits: The cumulative frequency of public TCR beta families distinguished individuals who carried CMV together with the relevant HLA. Dominant in the ex vivo response were TCR beta clonotypes restricted by HLA-C and specific for CMV.

TCRdb analysed the reads with MiXCR anew, one entry per CDR3 protein. Among some 940,000 distinct CDR3 sequences, around 30% were seen once, and the ten largest hold roughly 13%. CDR1 and CDR2 from the germline V gene are MDHEN and SYDVKM. This CDR3 is built from 17 residues. This chain connects TRBV28 to TRBJ1-5; D is perhaps TRBD1 (6 bases). Sequences were derived from cultured CD8+ T cells from PBMCs, sampled from culture after CMV antigen stimulation. The TCR comes from a human donor in good health (CMV status not recorded). Some clones in this sample may be carry-over from other donors' samples. The CDR3 DNA sequence: TGTGCCAGCAGTTTGGTAGGGGGGGGTTATAGCAATCACCCCCAGCATTTT. Encoded protein: CASSLVGGGYSNHPQHF.